The TCR beta chain described here comes from a study of T-cell reconstitution after alpha-beta-depleted transplantation in children. Germline V lookup: CDR1 MNHEY, CDR2 SVGEGT. V dropped 8 bases and J dropped 6; count of bases not matched to a gene: 7. This CDR3 contains 12 residues. As to this clonotype: The antigen is not known.

Unique molecular identifiers were incorporated when the TCRbeta library was constructed. MiXCR, applied by TCRdb to the PCR reads, yields one record per CDR3 protein. The sample carries roughly 6,500 distinct CDR3 sequences, around a tenth recorded once. Study-wide points: Surviving thymic progenitors and recipient T cells were the source of high TCRbeta diversity at day 60 in some patients. Several hundred graft clones that had expanded were reportedly the source of alpha-beta T cells about two months after transplant. When one year had passed after transplant, most T-cell counts and diversity came from newly produced T cells.

This chain links TRBV6-2 or TRBV6-3 with TRBJ2-7; 7 nucleotides line up with TRBD2. The sample in question was PBMCs, mostly from graft donor cells, obtained 180 days after TCRalphabeta/CD19-depleted stem cell transplant. This sequence originates from a child under two years old who had a stem cell transplant for acute myeloid leukemia, so the T cells may come from the graft donor. For the CDR3, the DNA is TGTGCCAGCGCGGGAGCCCCTCGCGAGCAGTACTTC. Protein product: CASAGAPREQYF.